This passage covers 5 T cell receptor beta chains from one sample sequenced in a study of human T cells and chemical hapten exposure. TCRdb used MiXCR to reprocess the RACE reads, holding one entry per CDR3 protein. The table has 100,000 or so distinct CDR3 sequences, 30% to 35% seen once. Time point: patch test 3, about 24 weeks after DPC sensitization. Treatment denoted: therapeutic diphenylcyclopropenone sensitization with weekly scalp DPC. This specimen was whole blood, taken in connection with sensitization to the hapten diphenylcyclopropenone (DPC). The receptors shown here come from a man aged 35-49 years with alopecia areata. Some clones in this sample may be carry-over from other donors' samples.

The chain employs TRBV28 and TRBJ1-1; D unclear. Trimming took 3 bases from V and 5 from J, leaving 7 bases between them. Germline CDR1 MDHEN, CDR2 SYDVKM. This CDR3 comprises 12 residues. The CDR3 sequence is CASSFRGTEAFF. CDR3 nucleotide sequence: TGTGCCAGCAGTTTCCGGGGTACTGAAGCTTTCTTT.

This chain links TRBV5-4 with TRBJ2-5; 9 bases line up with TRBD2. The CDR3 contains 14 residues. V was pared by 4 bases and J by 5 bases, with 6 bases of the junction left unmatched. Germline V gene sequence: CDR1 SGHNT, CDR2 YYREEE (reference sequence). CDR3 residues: CASSPEGLAETQYF. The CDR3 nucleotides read TGTGCCAGCAGCCCGGAGGGACTAGCCGAGACCCAGTACTTC.

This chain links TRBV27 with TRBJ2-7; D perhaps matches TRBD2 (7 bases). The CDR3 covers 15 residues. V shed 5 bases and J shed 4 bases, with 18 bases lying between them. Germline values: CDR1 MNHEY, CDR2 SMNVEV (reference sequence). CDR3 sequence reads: CASSPARGAPYEQYF. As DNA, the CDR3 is TGTGCCAGCAGTCCCGCCCGGGGGGCGCCTTACGAGCAGTACTTC.

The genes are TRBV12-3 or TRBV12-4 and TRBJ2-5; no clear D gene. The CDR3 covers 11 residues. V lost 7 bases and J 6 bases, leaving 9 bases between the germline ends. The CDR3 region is CASTLGKTQYF. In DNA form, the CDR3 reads TGTGCCAGCACCCTGGGGAAGACCCAGTACTTC.

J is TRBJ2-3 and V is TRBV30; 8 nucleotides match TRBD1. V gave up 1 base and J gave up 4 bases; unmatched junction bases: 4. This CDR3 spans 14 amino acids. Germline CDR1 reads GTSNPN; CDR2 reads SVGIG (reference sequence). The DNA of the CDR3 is TGTGCCTGGAGTGGGACAGGGCGGGCAGATACGCAGTATTTT. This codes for CAWSGTGRADTQYF. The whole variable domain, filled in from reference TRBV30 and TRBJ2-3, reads SQTIHQWPATLVQPVGSPLSLECTVEGTSNPNLYWYRQAAGRGLQLLFYSVGIGQISSEVPQNLSASRPQDRQFILSSKKLLLSDSGFYLCAWSGTGRADTQYFGPGTRLTVL.